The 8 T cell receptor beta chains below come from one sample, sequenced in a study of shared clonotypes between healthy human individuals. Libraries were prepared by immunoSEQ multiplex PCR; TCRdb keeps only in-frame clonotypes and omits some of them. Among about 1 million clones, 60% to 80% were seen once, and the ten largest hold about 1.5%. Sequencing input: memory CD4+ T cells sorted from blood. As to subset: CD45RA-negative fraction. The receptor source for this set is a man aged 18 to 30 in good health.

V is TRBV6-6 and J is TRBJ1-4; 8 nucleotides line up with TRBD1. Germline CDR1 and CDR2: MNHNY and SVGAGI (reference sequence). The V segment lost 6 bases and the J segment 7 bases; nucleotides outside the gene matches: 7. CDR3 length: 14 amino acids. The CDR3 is CASSPGGASEKLFF. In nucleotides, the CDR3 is TGTGCCAGCAGCCCAGGGGGCGCGAGTGAAAAACTGTTTTTT.

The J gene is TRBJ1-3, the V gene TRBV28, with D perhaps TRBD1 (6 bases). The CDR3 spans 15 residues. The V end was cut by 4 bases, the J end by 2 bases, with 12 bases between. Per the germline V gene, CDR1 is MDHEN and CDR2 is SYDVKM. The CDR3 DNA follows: TGTGCCAGCAGTTCCCAGGCAGGGGCTGGAAACACCATATATTTT. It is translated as CASSSQAGAGNTIYF.

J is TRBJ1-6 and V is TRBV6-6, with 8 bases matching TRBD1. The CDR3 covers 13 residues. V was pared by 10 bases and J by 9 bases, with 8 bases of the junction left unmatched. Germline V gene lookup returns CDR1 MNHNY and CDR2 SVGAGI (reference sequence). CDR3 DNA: TGTGCCACCACCAGGGGGCTTGGTTCACCCCTCCACTTT. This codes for CATTRGLGSPLHF.

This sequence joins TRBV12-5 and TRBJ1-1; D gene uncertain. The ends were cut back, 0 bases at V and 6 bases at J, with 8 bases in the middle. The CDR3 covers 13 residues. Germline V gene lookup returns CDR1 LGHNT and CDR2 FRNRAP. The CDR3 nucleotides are TGTGCTAGTGGTTTGGTACAGAGCGCTGAAGCTTTCTTT. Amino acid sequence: CASGLVQSAEAFF.

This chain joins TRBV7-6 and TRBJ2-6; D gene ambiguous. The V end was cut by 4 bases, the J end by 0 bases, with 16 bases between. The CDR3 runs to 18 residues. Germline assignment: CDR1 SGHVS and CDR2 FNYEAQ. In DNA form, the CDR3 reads TGTGCCAGCAGCTCGAAACCTGGTACTTCCTCTGGGGCCAACGTCCTGACTTTC. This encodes CASSSKPGTSSGANVLTF.

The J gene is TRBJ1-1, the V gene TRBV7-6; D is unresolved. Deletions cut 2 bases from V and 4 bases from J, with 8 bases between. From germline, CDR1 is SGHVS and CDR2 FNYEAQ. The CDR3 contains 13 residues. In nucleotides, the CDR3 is TGTGCCAGCAGCTTATATCAAGGCACTGAAGCTTTCTTT. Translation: CASSLYQGTEAFF.

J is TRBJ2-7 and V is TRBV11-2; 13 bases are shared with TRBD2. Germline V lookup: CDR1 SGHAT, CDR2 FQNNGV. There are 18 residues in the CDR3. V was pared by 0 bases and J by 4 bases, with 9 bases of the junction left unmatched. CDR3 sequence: CASSLDGLAGVGKYEQYF. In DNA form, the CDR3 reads TGTGCCAGCAGCTTAGATGGACTAGCGGGAGTTGGTAAATACGAGCAGTACTTC.

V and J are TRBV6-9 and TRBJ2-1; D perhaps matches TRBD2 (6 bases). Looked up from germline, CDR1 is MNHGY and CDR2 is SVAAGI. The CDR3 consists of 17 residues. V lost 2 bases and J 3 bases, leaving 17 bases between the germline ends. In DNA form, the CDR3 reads TGTGCCAGCAGTTATCGGTTCCCGGGAGCGGGCTACAATGAGCAGTTCTTC. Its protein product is CASSYRFPGAGYNEQFF.